The present entry profiles one T cell receptor beta chain with its context. This entry comes from a study of blood T cells in healthy people across ages. Next came a second PCR, run for roughly 7 to 12 cycles, which used a sample-barcoded 5' primer along with a J-beta primer mix. Using its own MiXCR run on the 5' RACE reads, TCRdb lists one record per CDR3 protein. This repertoire shows 2 million or so distinct CDR3 sequences, 49% found once; its top ten account for approximately 2.1%. Sequencing input: blood. The clonotype was recovered from a woman aged 40 to 55 in good health.

Written as DNA, the CDR3 is TGTGCCAGCAGCTTACTAGTATCGGAGACCCAGTACTTC. It encodes CASSLLVSETQYF. This chain joins TRBV7-3 and TRBJ2-5; D unresolved. The CDR3 consists of 13 residues. In germline, CDR1 is SGHTA, CDR2 FQGTGA. The V end was cut by 2 bases, the J end by 5 bases, with 9 bases between.